Presented here are 30 T cell receptor beta chains from one specimen sequenced in a study of beta chain features in type 1 diabetes (dated by TCRdb to 2017 to 2018). Libraries were built with the immunoSEQ multiplex PCR assay. All of the isolated RNA was reverse transcribed with the High Capacity cDNA Reverse Transcription Kit, so expressed TCRB transcripts were sequenced. TCRdb holds this immuneACCESS table with in-frame rearrangements only. Some clones are missing; in checked studies, unresolved V genes explain under half, and the rest has no known cause. This sample has 200,000 to 250,000 clones in its table, and about 30% of those were observed once. The ten largest clones capture approximately 4% of the sample. The sequenced material came from central memory CD4+ T cells from blood. The receptors here all came from a man aged 25 to 45 in good health.

This clone appeared a few times. This chain uses TRBV19 with TRBJ1-4; tentative D call: TRBD1 (6 bases). In germline, CDR1 is LNHDA, CDR2 SQIVND (reference sequence). The CDR3 length is 14 residues. Written as DNA, the CDR3 is TGTGCTACACATGGACAGAAAGACTTTGAAAAACTGTTTTTT. Residues: CATHGQKDFEKLFF.

The chain links TRBV7-2 to TRBJ2-1; D perhaps matches TRBD1 (6 bases). Germline V lookup: CDR1 SGHTA, CDR2 FQGNSA. V was shortened by 5 bases and J by 3 bases, with 14 bases between the two germline ends. CDR3 length equals 15 residues. The CDR3 here is CASSRTAQNYNEQFF. CDR3 DNA sequence: TGTGCCAGCAGCCGGACAGCCCAAAACTACAATGAGCAGTTCTTC.

The gene calls are TRBV30 and TRBJ1-2, with 7 nucleotides matching TRBD1. The germline gives CDR1 GTSNPN, CDR2 SVGIG (reference sequence). The CDR3 runs 11 residues. The trim removed 3 bases at V and 8 bases at J, leaving 3 bases unmatched. CDR3: CAWRIGGGYTF. The CDR3 DNA sequence: TGTGCCTGGAGGATAGGGGGCGGCTACACCTTC.

This chain joins TRBV9 and TRBJ2-7, with unresolved D. This CDR3 comprises 14 residues. The V gene's germline CDR1 is SGDLS and CDR2 YYNGEE. V was pared by 2 bases and J by 5 bases, with 14 bases between. CDR3 in amino acids: CASSVSLKGDEQYF. CDR3 DNA: TGTGCCAGCAGCGTCTCCCTGAAGGGCGACGAGCAGTACTTC. The full variable domain, completed using reference TRBV9 and TRBJ2-7, is DSGVTQTPKHLITATGQRVTLRCSPRSGDLSVYWYQQSLDQGLQFLIQYYNGEERAKGNILERFSAQQFPDLHSELNLSSLELGDSALYFCASSVSLKGDEQYFGPGTRLTVT.

This chain's CDR3 is CAIGDGITDTQYF. The CDR3 DNA follows: TGTGCCATCGGGGACGGAATCACAGATACGCAGTATTTT. This chain connects TRBV10-3 to TRBJ2-3; D may be TRBD1 or TRBD2 (5 bases each). Germline CDR1 reads ENHRY; CDR2 reads SYGVKD. Trimming stripped 8 bases from V and 2 bases from J, with 11 bases between. This CDR3 has 13 amino acids.

In regard to this clone: An end of the junction differs from the germline gene, which may be a read error. The V and J genes are TRBV7-2 and TRBJ2-5; TRBD2 matches at 10 bases. This CDR3 has 15 amino acids. From germline, CDR1 is SGHTA and CDR2 FQGNSA. CDR3 coding DNA: TGCGCCAGCAGTCAACTAGCGGGGAAACAAGAGACCCAGTACTTC. Translating gives CASSQLAGKQETQYF. The full variable domain, rest sourced from reference TRBV7-2 and TRBJ2-5, is GAGVSQSPSNKVTEKGKDVELRCDPISGHTALYWYRQSLGQGLEFLIYFQGNSAPDKSGLPSDRFSAERTGGSVSTLTIQRTQQEDSAVYLCASSQLAGKQETQYFGPGTRLLVL.

V usage is TRBV5-1 and J usage is TRBJ2-1; either TRBD1 or TRBD2 may supply D (5 bases each). The germline gives CDR1 SGHRS, CDR2 YFSETQ. This CDR3 contains 16 residues. V was clipped by 5 bases and J by 4 bases, with 19 bases between them. The CDR3 DNA follows: TGCGCCAGCAGTTATTCTAGGCAGGGACCATACAATGAGCAGTTCTTC. Its protein product is CASSYSRQGPYNEQFF.

The CDR3 sequence is CATSRGDSSYEQYF. The CDR3 bases are TGTGCCACCAGCAGAGGGGACAGCTCCTACGAGCAGTACTTC. The chain employs TRBV15 and TRBJ2-7; 7 bases align to TRBD1. This CDR3 is built from 14 residues. Per germline, CDR1 LNHNV and CDR2 YYDKDF (reference sequence). The V and J ends lost 1 base and 0 bases, in that order; junction bases with no gene match: 0.

The chain uses TRBV30 and TRBJ2-1, with 10 bases lining up with TRBD2. The CDR3 covers 14 residues. From germline, CDR1 is GTSNPN and CDR2 SVGIG (reference sequence). After removal of 3 bases from V and 6 bases from J, the junction contained 5 bases not matched to a gene. The CDR3 bases are TGTGCCTGGAGCTTAGCGGGGGGCCCCAATGAGCAGTTCTTC. Translation gives CAWSLAGGPNEQFF. The complete variable domain, with remaining parts taken from reference TRBV30 and TRBJ2-1, reads SQTIHQWPATLVQPVGSPLSLECTVEGTSNPNLYWYRQAAGRGLQLLFYSVGIGQISSEVPQNLSASRPQDRQFILSSKKLLLSDSGFYLCAWSLAGGPNEQFFGPGTRLTVL.

This clone has a handful of counts. The CDR3 DNA follows: TGTGCCAGCAGCCTAACCGCATTCGCGCACGAGCAGTTCTTC. It translates to CASSLTAFAHEQFF. The chain combines TRBV7-2 with TRBJ2-1; D ambiguous. Germline V lookup: CDR1 SGHTA, CDR2 FQGNSA. This CDR3 spans 14 amino acids. Trimming took 5 bases from V and 10 from J, leaving 18 bases between them.

This clone came up many times. The chain links TRBV7-2 to TRBJ2-3; D is undetermined. Germline lookup yields CDR1 SGHTA and CDR2 FQGNSA. V was trimmed by 7 bases and J by 1 base, leaving 9 bases between them. This CDR3 has 13 residues. CDR3 loop: CASTEQGTDTQYF. DNA of the CDR3: TGTGCCAGCACCGAGCAGGGCACAGATACGCAGTATTTT.

This clone was counted ten times or more. This chain connects TRBV19 to TRBJ2-1; 9 nucleotides agree with TRBD1. With V trimmed by 9 bases and J by 6 bases, 15 bases remained unmatched. The CDR3 runs to 16 residues. Per germline, CDR1 LNHDA and CDR2 SQIVND (reference sequence). The CDR3 spells CASLPTWDRAANEQFF. The DNA for the CDR3 is TGTGCCAGCCTCCCAACTTGGGACAGGGCTGCCAATGAGCAGTTCTTC.

This clone showed up just a few times. The chain links TRBV18 to TRBJ2-3; D unclear. This CDR3 spans 14 amino acids. V was clipped by 3 bases and J by 0 bases, with 7 bases between them. Germline V gives CDR1 KGHSH, CDR2 LQKENI. The CDR3 DNA sequence: TGTGCCAGCTCACCGGACGGTAGCACAGATACGCAGTATTTT. This encodes CASSPDGSTDTQYF.

Only a few counts were recorded for this clone. This sequence joins TRBV2 and TRBJ2-7, with TRBD2 as a possible D gene (5 bases). Germline CDR1 and CDR2: SNHLY and FYNNEI. The CDR3 totals 14 residues. The V gene lost 6 bases and the J gene lost 1 base, with 13 bases spanning the gap. CDR3 region: CASRQGGLSYEQYF. The CDR3 DNA sequence: TGTGCCAGCAGGCAAGGCGGACTTTCCTACGAGCAGTACTTC.

This clone has more than one count but fewer than ten. This chain connects TRBV25-1 to TRBJ1-6; D uncertain. Germline-derived CDR1 and CDR2 are MGHDK and SYGVNS. CDR3 length: 14 residues. The V gene lost 4 bases and the J gene lost 4 bases, with 8 bases spanning the gap. Here the CDR3 reads CASSGEAYNSPLHF. Here the CDR3 DNA reads TGTGCCAGCAGTGGTGAGGCGTATAATTCACCCCTCCACTTT.

This clone was seen only a few times. The chain recombines TRBV20-1 with TRBJ2-2, with D possibly matching TRBD1 (6 bases). This CDR3 contains 11 residues. CDR1 is DFQATT, CDR2 SNEGSKA, per germline (reference sequence). Trimming took off 5 bases at V and 9 bases at J, with 10 bases between the two ends. This chain's CDR3 is CSASQGRELFF. CDR3 sequence (DNA): TGCAGTGCTTCACAGGGAAGGGAGCTGTTTTTT.

The rearrangement links TRBV15 to TRBJ1-2; no clear D. CDR3 length: 16 amino acids. In germline, CDR1 is LNHNV, CDR2 YYDKDF (reference sequence). Trimming cost V 0 bases and J 0 bases, with 11 bases left between them. CDR3 loop: CATSRDGRRANYGYTF. The CDR3 DNA is TGTGCCACCAGCAGAGATGGCCGTAGAGCTAACTATGGCTACACCTTC.

The chain has TRBV25-1 and TRBJ2-5, with D unresolved. Deletions cut 4 bases from V and 2 bases from J, with 8 bases between. CDR3 length: 13 residues. Germline assignment: CDR1 MGHDK and CDR2 SYGVNS. CDR3 sequence (DNA): TGTGCCAGCAGTGCACGAAGACAAGAGACCCAGTACTTC. This encodes CASSARRQETQYF.

The chain combines TRBV6-1 with TRBJ1-3, with D uncertain. Germline V gene lookup returns CDR1 MNHNS and CDR2 SASEGT. Trimming left V 4 bases short and J 4 bases short, with 5 bases between. CDR3 length: 12 residues. CDR3 region: CASSVAGNTIYF. The CDR3 nucleotides read TGTGCCAGCAGTGTGGCCGGAAACACCATATATTTT.

The gene calls are TRBV7-2 and TRBJ2-5, with D uncertain. The CDR3 length is 14 residues. V dropped 1 base and J dropped 1 base, with 7 bases sitting between them. The germline V gene encodes CDR1 SGHTA and CDR2 FQGNSA. CDR3 region: CASSLGAGQETQYF. The CDR3 nucleotides are TGTGCCAGCAGCTTAGGGGCAGGCCAAGAGACCCAGTACTTC.

This clone was detected only a few times. The V gene is TRBV5-1, the J gene TRBJ1-1, with no clear D. Germline V gene sequence: CDR1 SGHRS, CDR2 YFSETQ. This CDR3 has 13 residues. Deletions cut 7 bases from V and 5 bases from J, with 15 bases between. Here the CDR3 reads CASAQLDKTEAFF. The CDR3 DNA reads as TGCGCCAGCGCCCAATTGGATAAGACTGAAGCTTTCTTT. Variable domain in full (rest from reference TRBV5-1 and TRBJ1-1): KAGVTQTPRYLIKTRGQQVTLSCSPISGHRSVSWYQQTPGQGLQFLFEYFSETQRNKGNFPGRFSGRQFSNSRSEMNVSTLELGDSALYLCASAQLDKTEAFFGQGTRLTVV.

This clone was detected a few times. The V and J genes are TRBV28 and TRBJ1-2; no reliable D call. Germline V lookup: CDR1 MDHEN, CDR2 SYDVKM. This CDR3 is built from 13 residues. V lost 1 base, J lost 4 bases, and 7 bases lay in between. CDR3 in DNA: TGTGCCAGCAGTTTATCGGAGCCCTATGGCTACACCTTC. The encoded protein is CASSLSEPYGYTF.

This clone turned up a few times. The rearrangement joins TRBV12-5 to TRBJ1-6; 9 bases agree with TRBD1. The CDR3 loop spans 14 amino acids. CDR1 LGHNT and CDR2 FRNRAP come from the germline V gene. Trimming took 7 bases from V and 9 from J; bases not matched to a gene: 7. The CDR3 DNA sequence: TGTGCTAGTGCCCCCGGGACAGGGACTTCACCCCTCCACTTT. Translated: CASAPGTGTSPLHF.

Notes on this clone: Different DNA sequences within this sample yield the same CDR3. The chain carries TRBV7-9 and TRBJ2-7; 10 bases fit TRBD2. Germline CDR1 is SEHNR and CDR2 is FQNEAQ (reference sequence). The CDR3 has 13 amino acids. Trimming cost V 6 bases and J 4 bases; bases outside gene matches: 3. The CDR3 DNA sequence: TGTGCCAGCAGTCTACTAGCGGGGTACGAGCAGTACTTC. It codes for CASSLLAGYEQYF.

V gene TRBV2 combines with J gene TRBJ2-5, with 8 nucleotides matching TRBD1. Trimming cost V 4 bases and J 5 bases; bases outside gene matches: 6. This CDR3 has 14 residues. The germline V gene encodes CDR1 SNHLY and CDR2 FYNNEI. The CDR3 DNA reads as TGTGCCAGCAGTGGTCTCAGGGGGCGTGAGACCCAGTACTTC. Protein: CASSGLRGRETQYF.

The chain employs TRBV19 and TRBJ2-7; possibly TRBD1 for D (5 bases). V lost 5 bases and J lost 3, with 11 bases in between. This CDR3 has 13 residues. Germline-derived CDR1 and CDR2 are LNHDA and SQIVND (reference sequence). The CDR3 sequence: CASSSRAVYEQYF. CDR3 bases: TGTGCCAGTAGTTCCAGGGCAGTCTACGAGCAGTACTTC.

The chain uses TRBV30 and TRBJ2-5; D unclear. Trimming stripped 3 bases from V and 2 bases from J, with 10 bases between. This CDR3 comprises 13 residues. Germline loops: CDR1 GTSNPN, CDR2 SVGIG (reference sequence). The CDR3, as DNA: TGTGCCTGGAGCGCAAATTCTCAAGAGACCCAGTACTTC. Encoded protein: CAWSANSQETQYF.

This clone was seen a handful of times. The chain carries TRBV7-2 and TRBJ2-1; 7 bases match TRBD2. J lost 9 bases, V lost 3 bases, and 5 bases had no gene match. This CDR3 spans 13 amino acids. Germline CDR1 and CDR2: SGHTA and FQGNSA. As DNA, the CDR3 is TGTGCCAGCAGCTTGACTAGCTCACCTGAGCAGTTCTTC. Its translation is CASSLTSSPEQFF.

The CDR3 is CASRQGPNNEQFF. For the CDR3, the DNA is TGTGCCAGCAGACAGGGTCCTAACAATGAGCAGTTCTTC. The chain carries TRBV2 and TRBJ2-1, with a possible D match to TRBD1 (6 bases). The CDR3 extends over 13 amino acids. V was cut by 6 bases and J by 5 bases, with 11 bases left in between. CDR1 and CDR2 from the germline V gene are SNHLY and FYNNEI.

The chain joins TRBV30 to TRBJ1-2; tentatively, D is TRBD1 (6 bases). Trimming cost V 0 bases and J 4 bases, with 15 bases left between them. There are 15 residues in the CDR3. CDR1 and CDR2 from the germline V gene are GTSNPN and SVGIG (reference sequence). The CDR3 region is CAWSVMGGPLYGYTF. The CDR3 coding sequence is TGTGCCTGGAGTGTGATGGGGGGGCCGCTCTATGGCTACACCTTC.